This T cell receptor (beta chain) was found in a study of vaccination effects on CD4 cells after COVID-19. V shed 3 bases, J shed 3 bases, and the junction held 7 bases outside the gene matches. The CDR3 consists of 16 residues. Germline-derived CDR1 and CDR2 are SGHDT and YYEEEE. Findings and limits, study-wide: Clonal contraction was marked in infection- and vaccine-induced clones late after vaccination.

Details on this clone: The antigen is undetermined.

Viral peptide pools were used in the ViraFEST assay to expand antigen-specific CD4+ T cells, and sequencing came afterward. Upon completion of about ten days in culture, CD4+ T cells were isolated. In culture with around 10 IU/ml IL-2 and roughly 10 ug/ml peptides, PBMC were grown at some 2 million per well. Sequenced by immunoSEQ multiplex PCR; TCRdb stores in-frame clones only, minus some. The sample yields 55,000 to 65,000 clones, around 81% seen once. The J gene is TRBJ2-3, the V gene TRBV5-6, with 10 bases aligning to TRBD1. The sample in question was CD4+ T cells from PBMCs cultured with HCoV-229E spike peptides, obtained before COVID-19 vaccination. This receptor was taken from a human donor who received a COVID-19 vaccine. The CDR3 nucleotides are TGTGCCAGCAGCTGGGGGACAGGGGCAGGGACAGATACGCAGTATTTT. It yields the protein CASSWGTGAGTDTQYF.